The 13 T cell receptor beta chains in this list originate from one sample, sequenced in a study of radiotherapy plus CTLA-4 blockade in lung cancer. Repertoires were generated with immunoSEQ multiplex PCR, while TCRdb's copy carries only in-frame clones and drops some. The sample yields 40,000 to 60,000 clones, 86% seen once. Sequences were derived from peripheral blood, sampled from a patient treated with radiotherapy plus ipilimumab. These receptors came from a human donor with non-small cell lung cancer that progressed on radiotherapy plus ipilimumab. Some clones in this sample may be carry-over from other donors' samples.

V is TRBV5-1 and J is TRBJ2-3; the D gene is possibly TRBD2 (5 bases). The germline CDR1 and CDR2 sequences are SGHRS and YFSETQ. This CDR3 has 14 amino acids. The V end was cut by 5 bases, the J end by 1 base, with 11 bases between. The CDR3 sequence is CASSSVGGTDTQYF. As DNA, the CDR3 is TGCGCCAGCAGTAGCGTTGGGGGCACAGATACGCAGTATTTT.

This clone appeared a few times. The chain employs TRBV19 and TRBJ2-2; the D gene is possibly TRBD1 (5 bases). Looked up from germline, CDR1 is LNHDA and CDR2 is SQIVND (reference sequence). V shed 3 bases and J shed 7 bases, with 12 bases lying between them. This CDR3 contains 14 residues. This chain's CDR3 is CASSIMGPGGELFF. CDR3 coding DNA: TGTGCCAGTAGTATCATGGGGCCTGGCGGGGAGCTGTTTTTT.

This chain connects TRBV7-2 to TRBJ2-2; TRBD2 agrees at 8 bases. Trimming took 5 bases from V and 5 from J; bases not matched to a gene: 10. There are 16 residues in the CDR3. Germline V lookup: CDR1 SGHTA, CDR2 FQGNSA. The chain's CDR3 is CASSPPGGGYTGELFF. CDR3 nucleotides: TGTGCCAGCAGCCCACCGGGGGGGGGCTATACCGGGGAGCTGTTTTTT. The full variable domain, with the rest looked up from reference TRBV7-2 and TRBJ2-2, is GAGVSQSPSNKVTEKGKDVELRCDPISGHTALYWYRQSLGQGLEFLIYFQGNSAPDKSGLPSDRFSAERTGGSVSTLTIQRTQQEDSAVYLCASSPPGGGYTGELFFGEGSRLTVL.

This chain joins TRBV5-1 and TRBJ2-1; 9 bases are a match to TRBD2. The trim removed 4 bases at V and 12 bases at J, leaving 17 bases unmatched. The CDR3 length is 16 residues. Germline V gene data show CDR1 as SGHRS and CDR2 as YFSETQ. The CDR3 DNA follows: TGCGCCAGCAGCCCAACTAGCGGAGCGGGGGGTCAATGGCAGTTCTTC. Encoded protein: CASSPTSGAGGQWQFF.

The V gene is TRBV15, the J gene TRBJ1-6; 7 nucleotides agree with TRBD1. Germline CDR1 LNHNV, CDR2 YYDKDF (reference sequence). The junction had 5 bases not matched to a gene; V was cut back by 1 base and J by 8 bases. The CDR3 spans 15 residues. CDR3 sequence: CATSRAAGGDSPLHF. In DNA, the CDR3 is TGTGCCACCAGCAGAGCGGCAGGGGGTGATTCACCCCTCCACTTT. The full variable domain, with the rest looked up from reference TRBV15 and TRBJ1-6, is DAMVIQNPRYQVTQFGKPVTLSCSQTLNHNVMYWYQQKSSQAPKLLFHYYDKDFNNEADTPDNFQSRRPNTSFCFLDIRSPGLGDTAMYLCATSRAAGGDSPLHFGNGTRLTVT.

CDR3 in amino acids: CASSGDRETEAFF. CDR3 DNA sequence: TGTGCCAGCAGCGGGGACAGGGAGACTGAAGCTTTCTTT. This chain joins TRBV7-2 and TRBJ1-1; 9 bases line up with TRBD1. V lost 5 bases, J lost 5 bases, and 3 bases stayed unmatched. Germline V lookup: CDR1 SGHTA, CDR2 FQGNSA. The CDR3 has 13 amino acids.

This clone was found once. This sequence joins TRBV5-1 and TRBJ2-7; D remains ambiguous. Trimming stripped 4 bases from V and 0 bases from J, with 14 bases between. The CDR3 contains 15 residues. The V gene's germline CDR1 is SGHRS and CDR2 YFSETQ. Here the CDR3 reads CASSLTYSSSYEQYF. The CDR3 nucleotides read TGCGCCAGCAGCCTAACTTATAGCAGCTCCTACGAGCAGTACTTC.

V is TRBV13 and J is TRBJ1-5; D is undetermined. This CDR3 has 13 residues. V gave up 0 bases and J gave up 5 bases, with 5 bases separating them. Germline V gene sequence: CDR1 PRHDT, CDR2 FYEKMQ (reference sequence). The CDR3 DNA follows: TGTGCCAGCAGCTTAGGACCAGATCAGCCCCAGCATTTT. Its protein product is CASSLGPDQPQHF.

The rearrangement uses TRBV7-9 and TRBJ2-7; TRBD2 aligns across 11 bases. Germline loops: CDR1 SEHNR, CDR2 FQNEAQ (reference sequence). The trim removed 0 bases at V and 4 bases at J, leaving 2 bases unmatched. The CDR3 consists of 15 residues. CDR3 in DNA: TGTGCCAGCAGCTTAGCAGGGACTAGCGGATACGAGCAGTACTTC. It encodes CASSLAGTSGYEQYF.

The CDR3 spells CASSSRAGTRGNEQYF. The CDR3, as DNA: TGTGCCAGCAGCAGCAGAGCGGGGACAAGGGGCAACGAGCAGTACTTC. This chain connects TRBV27 to TRBJ2-7; D is perhaps TRBD2 (7 bases). CDR1 is MNHEY and CDR2 is SMNVEV in the germline V gene (reference sequence). CDR3 length equals 16 residues. The V and J ends lost 6 bases and 5 bases respectively, with 23 bases between them.

V gene TRBV27 combines with J gene TRBJ2-1; D gene uncertain. The V gene's germline CDR1 is MNHEY and CDR2 SMNVEV (reference sequence). Trimming cost V 7 bases and J 4 bases, with 8 bases left between them. CDR3 length: 12 amino acids. CDR3 protein: CASMGTYNEQFF. As DNA, the CDR3 is TGTGCCAGCATGGGCACGTACAATGAGCAGTTCTTC.

V and J are TRBV5-1 and TRBJ1-4; perhaps TRBD1 as D (6 bases). CDR1 SGHRS and CDR2 YFSETQ come from the germline V gene. V lost 3 bases and J lost 0, with 12 bases in between. This CDR3 has 16 residues. DNA for the CDR3: TGCGCCAGCAGCTCGGGGGGCGGGGCAACTAATGAAAAACTGTTTTTT. This translates into CASSSGGGATNEKLFF.

In its sample, this clone was seen once. J is TRBJ2-7 and V is TRBV6-4; D might be TRBD1 (6 bases). The ends were cut back, 7 bases at V and 2 bases at J, with 18 bases in the middle. Germline V gene lookup returns CDR1 MRHNA and CDR2 SNTAGT. The CDR3 covers 15 residues. CDR3: CASTTGTSFTYEQYF. Written as DNA, the CDR3 is TGTGCCAGCACCACAGGGACCAGCTTTACCTACGAGCAGTACTTC.